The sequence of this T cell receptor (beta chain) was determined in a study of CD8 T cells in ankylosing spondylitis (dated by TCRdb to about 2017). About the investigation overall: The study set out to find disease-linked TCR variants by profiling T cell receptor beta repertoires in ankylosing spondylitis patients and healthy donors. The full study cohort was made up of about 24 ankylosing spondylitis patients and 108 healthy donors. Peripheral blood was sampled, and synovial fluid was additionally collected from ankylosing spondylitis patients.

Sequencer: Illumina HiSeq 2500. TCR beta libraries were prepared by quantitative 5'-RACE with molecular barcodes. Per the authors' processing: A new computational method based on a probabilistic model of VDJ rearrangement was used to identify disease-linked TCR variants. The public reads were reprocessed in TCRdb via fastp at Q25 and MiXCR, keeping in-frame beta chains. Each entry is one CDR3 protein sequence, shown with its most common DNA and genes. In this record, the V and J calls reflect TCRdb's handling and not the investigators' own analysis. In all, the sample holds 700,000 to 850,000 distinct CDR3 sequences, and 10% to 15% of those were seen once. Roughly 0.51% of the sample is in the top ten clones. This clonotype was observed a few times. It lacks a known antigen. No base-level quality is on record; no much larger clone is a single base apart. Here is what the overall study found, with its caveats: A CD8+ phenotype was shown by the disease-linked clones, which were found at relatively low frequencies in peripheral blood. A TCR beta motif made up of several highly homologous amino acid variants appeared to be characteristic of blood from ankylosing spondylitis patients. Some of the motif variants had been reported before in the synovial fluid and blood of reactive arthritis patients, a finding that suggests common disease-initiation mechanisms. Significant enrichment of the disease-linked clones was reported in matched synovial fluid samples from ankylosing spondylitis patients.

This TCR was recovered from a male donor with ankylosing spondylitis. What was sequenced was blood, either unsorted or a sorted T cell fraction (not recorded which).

The sequenced DNA: TGCAGTGCTAGAAGTCTTCCGGGCCTCCCAGGGTCCTACGAGCAGTACTTC. Its translation reads: CSARSLPGLPGSYEQYF. This sequence uses TRBV20-1 and TRBJ2-7; the D gene is perhaps TRBD1, on 5 matching bases. The CDR3 runs 17 amino acids, cysteine and phenylalanine included. Of all the DNA, just the CDR3 is kept, 51 bases in frame from base 1. The germline V gene (reference sequence) supplies CDR1 DFQATT and CDR2 SNEGSKA. V loses 2 bases of germline sequence and J loses 1 base, and the interval between the two ends is 21 bases.